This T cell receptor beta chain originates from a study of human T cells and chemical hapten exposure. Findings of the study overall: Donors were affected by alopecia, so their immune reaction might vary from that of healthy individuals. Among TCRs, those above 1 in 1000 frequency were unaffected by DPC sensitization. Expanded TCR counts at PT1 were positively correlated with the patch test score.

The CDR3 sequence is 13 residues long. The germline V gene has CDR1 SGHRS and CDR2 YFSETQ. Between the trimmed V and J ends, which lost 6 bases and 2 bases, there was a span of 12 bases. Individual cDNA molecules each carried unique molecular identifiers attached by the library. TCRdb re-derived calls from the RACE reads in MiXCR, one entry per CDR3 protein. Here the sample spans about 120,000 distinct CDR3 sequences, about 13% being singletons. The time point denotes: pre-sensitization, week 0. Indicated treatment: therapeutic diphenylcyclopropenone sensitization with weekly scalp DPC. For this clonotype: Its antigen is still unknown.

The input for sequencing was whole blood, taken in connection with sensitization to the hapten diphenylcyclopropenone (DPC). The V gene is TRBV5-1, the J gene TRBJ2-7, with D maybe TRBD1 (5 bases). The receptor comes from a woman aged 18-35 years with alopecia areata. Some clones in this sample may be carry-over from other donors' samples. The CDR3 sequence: CASTRTFPYEQYF. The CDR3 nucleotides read TGCGCCAGCACCAGGACATTTCCCTACGAGCAGTACTTC.